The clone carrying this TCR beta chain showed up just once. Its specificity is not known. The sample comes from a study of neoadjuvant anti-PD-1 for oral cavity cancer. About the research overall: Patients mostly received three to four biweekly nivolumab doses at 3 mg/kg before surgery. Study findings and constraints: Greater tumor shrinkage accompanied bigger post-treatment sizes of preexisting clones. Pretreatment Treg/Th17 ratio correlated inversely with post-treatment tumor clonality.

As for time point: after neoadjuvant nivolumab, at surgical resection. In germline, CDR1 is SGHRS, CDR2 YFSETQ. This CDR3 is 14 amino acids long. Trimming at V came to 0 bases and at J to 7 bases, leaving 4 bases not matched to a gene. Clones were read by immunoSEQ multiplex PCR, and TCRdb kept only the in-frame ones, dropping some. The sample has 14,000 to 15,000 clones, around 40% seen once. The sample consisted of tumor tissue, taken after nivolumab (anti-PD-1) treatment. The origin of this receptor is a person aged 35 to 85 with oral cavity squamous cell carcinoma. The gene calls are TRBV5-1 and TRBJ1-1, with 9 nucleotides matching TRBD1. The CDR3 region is CASSLVPGQGEAFF. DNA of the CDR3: TGCGCCAGCAGCTTGGTCCCGGGACAGGGTGAAGCTTTCTTT.